The sequence of this TCR beta chain was determined in a study of vaccination and CD4 T cells after COVID-19. V shed 3 bases, J shed 2 bases, and the junction held 1 base outside the gene matches. CDR1 and CDR2 (germline): SGHTA, FQGNSA. The CDR3 has 14 residues. The study sequenced cultured CD4+ T cell DNA using the Oncomine TCR Beta short-read assay. TCRdb called the PCR reads again in MiXCR, with one record for every CDR3 protein. This table holds around 12,000 distinct CDR3 sequences, less than 45% found once. Treatment indicated: approximately nine-day PBMC culture with coronavirus spike peptide pools or control peptides (ViraFEST assay). This clonotype showed up just a few times. The antigen is undetermined.

The origin of this receptor is a human donor who had recovered from COVID-19. This sequence joins TRBV7-2 and TRBJ2-5; 9 bases map to TRBD2. The source was CD4+ T cells from blood, cultured in vitro, collected after SARS-CoV-2 vaccination. CDR3 amino acids: CASSFLAGQETQYF. The DNA for the CDR3 is TGTGCCAGCAGCTTCCTAGCGGGACAAGAGACCCAGTACTTC.